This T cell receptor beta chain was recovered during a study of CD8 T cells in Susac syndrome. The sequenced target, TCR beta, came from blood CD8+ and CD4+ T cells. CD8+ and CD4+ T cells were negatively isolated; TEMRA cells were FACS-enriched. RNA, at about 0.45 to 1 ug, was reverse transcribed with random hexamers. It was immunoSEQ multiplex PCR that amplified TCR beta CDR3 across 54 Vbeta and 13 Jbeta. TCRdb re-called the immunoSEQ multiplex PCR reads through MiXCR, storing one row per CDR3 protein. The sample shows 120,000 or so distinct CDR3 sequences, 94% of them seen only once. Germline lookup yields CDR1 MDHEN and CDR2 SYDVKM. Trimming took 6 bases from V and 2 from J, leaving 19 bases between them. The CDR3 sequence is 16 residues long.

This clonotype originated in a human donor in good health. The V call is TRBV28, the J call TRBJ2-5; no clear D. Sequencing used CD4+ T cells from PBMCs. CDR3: CASSLPPLGPQETQYF. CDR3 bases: TGTGCCAGCAGCCTACCTCCTCTGGGCCCTCAAGAGACCCAGTACTTC.